This T cell receptor beta chain originates from a study of tumor-infiltrating lymphocytes in primary liver carcinoma listed by TCRdb under 2017. With respect to the entire study: Between late 2015 and March 2016, a handful of patients in China with histopathologically diagnosed primary liver carcinoma had their tumors surgically resected. Of the five patients, three men and two women aged 30 to 69 years, four had hepatocellular carcinoma and one had combined HCC and intrahepatic cholangiocarcinoma. Tumors of the five patients were stage T1-T3 N0M0 with maximum diameters of about 4 to 10 cm. Each sample produced about 3.5 to 7.13 million productive TCRbeta reads, and read depth showed no significant difference between tissue types. The study combined TCRbeta repertoire sequencing, expression microarrays and whole-exome sequencing across five regions of each liver tumor, with adjacent normal tissue and blood. TCRbeta repertoire sequencing covered 35 specimens from 5 patients: around 25 tumor regions, 5 adjacent noncancerous liver tissues and 5 peripheral blood samples. Repertoires from technical replicates were highly reproducible, with mean shared-clone rates approximately 0.9 and correlation coefficients above 0.98. On the study overall, not on this receptor specifically: The study included only five patients, and the authors note findings should be validated in a larger study. Consistent with antigen-driven expansion, pairs of tumor regions showed higher repertoire overlap (mean roughly 35%) than either tumor-adjacent pairs (around 17%) or tumor-blood pairs (roughly 15%). Because only the TCR beta chain was sequenced and unpaired alpha chains were not captured, true repertoire diversity is likely underestimated. The top 250 clones accounted for a significantly greater share of the repertoire in tumors than in blood (p = 0.039). Because the samples were bulk and unsorted, CD4+ and CD8+ T cell repertoires could not be compared.

CDR3 length: 16 amino acids, cysteine to phenylalanine. Here the CDR3 DNA is all that survives: 48 bases in frame from base 1. As encoded in the germline V gene, CDR1 is SQVTM while CDR2 is ANQGSEA. A constant-region primer and ProtoScript II reverse transcriptase were used to reverse-transcribe TCRbeta-specific cDNA from approximately 550 ng total RNA. Three nested multiplex PCR rounds, following a slightly modified ARM-PCR procedure, were used to build the TCRbeta libraries. The first two PCR rounds used multiplex TRBV1-TRBV30 forward primers with a Cbeta reverse primer, each for roughly 10 cycles. Sample barcodes and Illumina adapters were added in a final 25-cycle PCR with Deep VentR polymerase. Before sequencing, amplicons between 200 and 500 bp were purified from gel using a QIAquick gel extraction kit. The TCRbeta amplicons were sequenced with 250-bp paired-end reads on an Illumina HiSeq 2500. In the paper's pipeline: Trimmomatic v0.33 was used to quality-trim the reads, and FLASH v1.2.11 was used to merge paired reads so that full CDR3 sequences could be recovered. V, D and J germline segments were assigned to the rearranged TCRbeta sequences using MiGEC v1.2.1b. Clonotype statistics and Shannon-Wiener diversity indices were calculated with VDJtools v1.0.0. Except for diversity analysis, only the 250 most abundant clonotypes of each sample were used in subsequent analyses to reduce sampling bias. TCRdb reprocessing: public reads trimmed at Q25 with fastp, clones called with MiXCR, in-frame beta chains kept. Each CDR3 protein appears once, grouped with its most common genes and DNA. In this record, the V and J calls reflect TCRdb's handling and not the investigators' own analysis. The sample contains approximately 300,000 distinct CDR3 sequences, 60% to 80% of them found a single time. The ten largest clones capture roughly 9% of the sample.

With respect to this clonotype: Its antigen target is currently unknown. An end of the junction does not agree with germline; a read error may underlie this.

RNA from unsorted whole blood was extracted with TRIzol reagent, and germline DNA was obtained with the DNeasy Blood & Tissue kit. Patients had chronic HBV infection and were treatment-naive at sampling. About 4 milliliters of peripheral blood were collected into K2EDTA tubes before surgery. The chain links TRBV29-1 with TRBJ2-3; too little of a D gene remains to name it. The origin of this receptor is a man aged 40-49 years with primary liver carcinoma and hepatitis B virus infection. Sequencing was performed on peripheral blood. DNA sequence: TGCAGCGTTGGCAGACTCAACCTAATCCGAACAGATACACAGTATTTT. It is translated as CSVGRLNLIRTDTQYF.